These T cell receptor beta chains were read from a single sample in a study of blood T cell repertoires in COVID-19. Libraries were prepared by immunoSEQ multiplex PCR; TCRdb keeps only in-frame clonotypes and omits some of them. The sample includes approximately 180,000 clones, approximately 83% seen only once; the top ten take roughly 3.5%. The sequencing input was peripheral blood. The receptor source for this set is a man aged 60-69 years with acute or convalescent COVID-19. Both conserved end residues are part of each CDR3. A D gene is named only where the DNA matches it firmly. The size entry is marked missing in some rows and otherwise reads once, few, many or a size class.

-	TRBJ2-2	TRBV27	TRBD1	TGTGCCAGCAGTTTACAGGGGGCCAAAAACACCGGGGAGCTGTTTTTT	CASSLQGAKNTGELFF
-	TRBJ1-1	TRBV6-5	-	TGTGCCAGCAGTTACGGGGGACAAACCCCAGCTTTCTTT	CASSYGGQTPAFF
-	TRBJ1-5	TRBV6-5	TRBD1	TGTGCCAGCACTCCGGACAGGGACAGTCAGCCCCAGCATTTT	CASTPDRDSQPQHF
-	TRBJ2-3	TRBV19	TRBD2	TGTGCCAGTAGTACCCGACTAGCGGGTTCCACAGATACGCAGTATTTT	CASSTRLAGSTDTQYF
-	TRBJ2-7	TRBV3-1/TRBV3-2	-	TGTGCCAGCAGCCACGGGGCGGGGAACGAGCAGTACTTC	CASSHGAGNEQYF
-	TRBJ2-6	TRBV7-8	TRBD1	TGTGCCAGCAGCTGGGGGACAGGGAGCTCTGGGGCCAACGTCCTGACTTTC	CASSWGTGSSGANVLTF
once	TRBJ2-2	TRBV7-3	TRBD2	TGTGCCAGCAGCCTTTCGGGACTAGCGGGAGTTGGGGAGCTGTTTTTT	CASSLSGLAGVGELFF
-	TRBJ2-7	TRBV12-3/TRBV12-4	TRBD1	TGTGCCAGCAGAGGGGACAGCTCCTACGAGCAGTACTTC	CASRGDSSYEQYF
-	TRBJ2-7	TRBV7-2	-	TGTGCCAGCAGCTTAGGTTTTAGCGAGACCTACGAGCAGTACTTC	CASSLGFSETYEQYF
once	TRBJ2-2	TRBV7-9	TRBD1	TGTGCCAGCAGCCTTGTACAGGGGACCGGGGAGCTGTTTTTT	CASSLVQGTGELFF
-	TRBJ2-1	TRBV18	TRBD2	TGTGCCAGCTCACCACCGATCAGCGGGAGGGGCAATGAGCAGTTCTTC	CASSPPISGRGNEQFF
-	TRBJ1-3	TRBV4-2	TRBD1	TGTGCCAGCAGCCAAGAACTGCGACAGGGTGTTGGAAACACCATATATTTT	CASSQELRQGVGNTIYF
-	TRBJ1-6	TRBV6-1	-	TGTGCCAGCAGTGAGGAGAGAAGTTCACCCCTCCACTTT	CASSEERSSPLHF
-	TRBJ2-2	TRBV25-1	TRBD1	TGTGCCAGCAGACCCTCTAGACAGGGGGCCCCGAGCACCGGGGAGCTGTTTTTT	CASRPSRQGAPSTGELFF
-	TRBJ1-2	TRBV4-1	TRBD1	TGCGCCAGCAGCCAAGACCTAGGACAGGGCGACTATGGCTACACCTTC	CASSQDLGQGDYGYTF
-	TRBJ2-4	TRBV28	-	TGTGCCAGCAGTTTAGGGGCGGCTGGCAAAAACATTCAGTACTTC	CASSLGAAGKNIQYF
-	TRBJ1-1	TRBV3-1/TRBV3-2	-	TGTGCCAGCAGCCTCAGGACAGCGAACACTGAAGCTTTCTTT	CASSLRTANTEAFF
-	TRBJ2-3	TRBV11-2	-	TGTGCCAGCAGCTTAGAAGTAGTCGCAAATACGCAGTATTTT	CASSLEVVANTQYF
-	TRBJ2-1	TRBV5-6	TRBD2	TGTGCCAGCAGCTTGGGGGGACTAGCCTACAATGAGCAGTTCTTC	CASSLGGLAYNEQFF
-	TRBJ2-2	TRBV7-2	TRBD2	TGTGCCAGCAGCTCAAGGACTAGCGGGAGGAACACCGGGGAGCTGTTTTTT	CASSSRTSGRNTGELFF
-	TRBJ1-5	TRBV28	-	TGTGCCAGCAGTAGTACAAGCAATCAGCCCCAGCATTTT	CASSSTSNQPQHF
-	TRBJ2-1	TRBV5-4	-	TGTGCCAGCAGCTCTAGCTCCACTAGGCACCTGGTCCATGAGCAGTTCTTC	CASSSSSTRHLVHEQFF
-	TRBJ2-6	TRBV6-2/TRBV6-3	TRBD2	TGTGCCAGCAGTTACTTATTAGCGGGAGCTGGGGCCAACGTCCTGACTTTC	CASSYLLAGAGANVLTF
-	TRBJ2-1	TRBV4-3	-	TGCGCCAGCAGCCAAGATCCTAGCTCCCGAAATGAGCAGTTCTTC	CASSQDPSSRNEQFF
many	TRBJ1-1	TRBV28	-	TGTGCCAGCAGTCCCCGCGGTCGGGGAGCGAACACTGAAGCTTTCTTT	CASSPRGRGANTEAFF
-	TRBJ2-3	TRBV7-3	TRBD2	TGTGCCAGCAGCCCTAGCGGGAGTACGCAGTATTTT	CASSPSGSTQYF
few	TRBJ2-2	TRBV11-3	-	TGTGCCAGCAGCTTAGACGGCGGGGAGCTGTTTTTT	CASSLDGGELFF
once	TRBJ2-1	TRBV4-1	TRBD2	TGCGCCAGCAGCCAAGGGCTAGCGGGAGGGTTCGTTGGGCAGTTCTTC	CASSQGLAGGFVGQFF
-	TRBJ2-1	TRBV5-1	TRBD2	TGCGCCAGCAGCTACAGCGGGACCAATGAGCAGTTCTTC	CASSYSGTNEQFF
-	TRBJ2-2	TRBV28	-	TGTGCCAGCAGTTTATCTTTAACCCAGGGAGGCGGTGGCGGGGAGCTGTTTTTT	CASSLSLTQGGGGGELFF
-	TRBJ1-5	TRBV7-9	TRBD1	TGTGCCAGCAGCCATGGGACAGAAACCCATCTCTGGCCCCAGCATTTT	CASSHGTETHLWPQHF
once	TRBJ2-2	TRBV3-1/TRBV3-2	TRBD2	TGTGCCAGCAGCCAAAGACCCCAAGCGGGAGTCGGTACCGGGGAGCTGTTTTTT	CASSQRPQAGVGTGELFF
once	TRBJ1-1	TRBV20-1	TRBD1	TGCAGTGCTAGTGGCACCGGGACAGCGAACACTGAAGCTTTCTTT	CSASGTGTANTEAFF
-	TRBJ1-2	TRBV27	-	TGTGCCAGCAGACGGGACATTGCCTATGGCTACACCTTC	CASRRDIAYGYTF
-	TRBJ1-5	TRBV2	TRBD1	TGTGCCAGCAGTGAGGAGACAGGGGGCGGACAGCCCCAGCATTTT	CASSEETGGGQPQHF
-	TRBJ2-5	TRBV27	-	TGTGCCAGCAGTTTAGGTAGCGGACCCAGAGAGACCCAGTACTTC	CASSLGSGPRETQYF
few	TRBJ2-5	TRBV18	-	TGTGCCAGCTCACCACCTCAGGGAGGATCCCAAGAGACCCAGTACTTC	CASSPPQGGSQETQYF
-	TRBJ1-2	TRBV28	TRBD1	TGTGCCAGCAGCCTAGTCTCGCCTGGACAGGGTTATGGCTACACCTTC	CASSLVSPGQGYGYTF
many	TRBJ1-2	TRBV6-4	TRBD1	TGTGCCAGCAGTGATCAGGGGGGATCTAACTATGGCTACACCTTC	CASSDQGGSNYGYTF
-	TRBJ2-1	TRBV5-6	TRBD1	TGTGCCAGCAGCCGGCGTAGGGGGACAGGTTCCTACAATGAGCAGTTCTTC	CASSRRRGTGSYNEQFF
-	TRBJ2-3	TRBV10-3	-	TGTGCCATCAGTGAGTCGGGCCAGGGCACAGATACGCAGTATTTT	CAISESGQGTDTQYF
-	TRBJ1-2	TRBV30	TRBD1	TGTGCCTGGAGTCCAGGGGGCTCGGGCTACACCTTC	CAWSPGGSGYTF
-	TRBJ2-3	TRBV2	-	TGTGCCAGCAGCCACCGGCTGGGGGCGAAAGATACGCAGTATTTT	CASSHRLGAKDTQYF
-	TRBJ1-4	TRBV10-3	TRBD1	TGTGCCAGCAGAGGGACAGAAGAGAGAGGAGCCCCCAAAAAACTGTTTTTT	CASRGTEERGAPKKLFF
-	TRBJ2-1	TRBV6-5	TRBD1	TGTGCCAGCACCAATCCGGGACAGGGCGCGGGGGAGCAGTTCTTC	CASTNPGQGAGEQFF
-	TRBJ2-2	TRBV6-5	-	TGTGCCAGCAGTTACGTTCCGGGACACGCCACCGGGGAGCTGTTTTTT	CASSYVPGHATGELFF
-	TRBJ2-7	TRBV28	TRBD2	TGTGCCAGCAGTTTAACGGCTAGCGGGAAGTACGAGCAGTACTTC	CASSLTASGKYEQYF
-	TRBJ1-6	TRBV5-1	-	TGCGCCAGCAGCTCCCGGGAGGGTTCACCCCTCCACTTT	CASSSREGSPLHF